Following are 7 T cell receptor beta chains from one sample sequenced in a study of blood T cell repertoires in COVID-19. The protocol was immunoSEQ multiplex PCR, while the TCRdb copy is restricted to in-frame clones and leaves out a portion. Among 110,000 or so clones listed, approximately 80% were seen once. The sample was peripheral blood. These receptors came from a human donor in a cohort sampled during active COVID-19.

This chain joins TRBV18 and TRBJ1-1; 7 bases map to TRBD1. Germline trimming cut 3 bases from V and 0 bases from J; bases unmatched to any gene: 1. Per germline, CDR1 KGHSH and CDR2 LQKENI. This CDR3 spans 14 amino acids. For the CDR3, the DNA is TGTGCCAGCTCACCGGGACAGATGAACACTGAAGCTTTCTTT. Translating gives CASSPGQMNTEAFF.

CDR3 region: CSPRGGGEQYF. CDR3 DNA: TGCAGTCCAAGGGGAGGGGGGGAGCAGTACTTC. V is TRBV20-1 and J is TRBJ2-7, with D tentatively TRBD2 (7 bases). Germline CDR1 and CDR2: DFQATT and SNEGSKA (reference sequence). The CDR3 is made up of 11 amino acids. Trimming stripped 8 bases from V and 7 bases from J, with 15 bases between.

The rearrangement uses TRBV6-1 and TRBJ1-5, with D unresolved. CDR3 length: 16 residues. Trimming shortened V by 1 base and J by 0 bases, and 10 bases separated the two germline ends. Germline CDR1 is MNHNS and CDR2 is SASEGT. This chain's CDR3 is CASSEGALYSNQPQHF. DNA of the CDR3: TGTGCCAGCAGTGAAGGTGCGCTTTATAGCAATCAGCCCCAGCATTTT.

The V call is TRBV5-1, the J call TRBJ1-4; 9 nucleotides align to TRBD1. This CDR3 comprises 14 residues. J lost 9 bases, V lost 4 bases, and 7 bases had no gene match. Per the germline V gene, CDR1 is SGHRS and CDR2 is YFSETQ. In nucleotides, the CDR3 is TGCGCCAGCAGCCTTCCCGGACAGGGGCAAAAACTGTTTTTT. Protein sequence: CASSLPGQGQKLFF.

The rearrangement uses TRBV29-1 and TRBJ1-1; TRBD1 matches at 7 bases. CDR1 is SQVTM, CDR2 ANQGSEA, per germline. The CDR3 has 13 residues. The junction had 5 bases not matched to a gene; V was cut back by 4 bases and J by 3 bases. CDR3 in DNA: TGCAGCGTTGCCAGGGACAGTTACACTGAAGCTTTCTTT. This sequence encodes CSVARDSYTEAFF.

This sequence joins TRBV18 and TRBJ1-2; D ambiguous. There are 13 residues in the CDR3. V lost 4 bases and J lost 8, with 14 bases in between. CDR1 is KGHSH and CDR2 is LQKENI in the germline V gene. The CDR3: CASSLNVGEGYTF. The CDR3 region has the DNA TGTGCCAGCTCACTTAATGTCGGGGAAGGCTACACCTTC.

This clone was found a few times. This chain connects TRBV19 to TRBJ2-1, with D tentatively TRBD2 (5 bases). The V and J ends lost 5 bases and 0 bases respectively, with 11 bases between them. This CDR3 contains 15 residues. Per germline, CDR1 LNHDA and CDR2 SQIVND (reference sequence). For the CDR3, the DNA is TGTGCCAGTAGTGATAGCGACAACTCCTACAATGAGCAGTTCTTC. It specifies CASSDSDNSYNEQFF.